Included here is one T cell receptor beta chain sequence, with context. The sample belongs to a study of regulatory T cells in long-lasting Graves disease. Construction of the TCR beta libraries employed iRepertoire HTBI primers in conjunction with Arm-PCR of CDR3 regions. TCRdb re-analysed the multiplex PCR reads in MiXCR, keeping a single row per CDR3 protein. The sample yields roughly 520,000 distinct CDR3 sequences, around 12% seen once. Specified time point: newly diagnosed GD, antithyroid drugs for less than 3 months. TCR sequences were obtained from RNA taken from PBMCs. It was by American Thyroid Association guidelines that Graves' disease was diagnosed. A further study also used this sample, focusing on T cells in Graves' hyperthyroidism and ophthalmopathy. From that report: Stable Graves' hyperthyroidism meant no ophthalmopathy progression within 18 months.

The sequencing here drew on peripheral blood mononuclear cells (PBMCs), taken at new diagnosis, from a patient treated with antithyroid drugs. This receptor was identified in a woman aged 30 to 39 with Graves disease.

CDR3 sequence: CASLNRGLGYGYTF. The CDR3 DNA reads as TGTGCCAGCCTGAACAGGGGATTGGGGTATGGCTACACCTTC. This chain uses TRBV28 with TRBJ1-2; 7 bases are shared with TRBD1. V shed 8 bases, J shed 5 bases, and the junction held 11 bases outside the gene matches. This CDR3 region has 14 residues. Germline CDR1 is MDHEN and CDR2 is SYDVKM.